This is a list of T cell receptor beta chains from one sample in a study of T cells in Graves' hyperthyroidism and ophthalmopathy. TCRdb itself ran the multiplex PCR reads through MiXCR, one entry per CDR3 protein. The sample carries under 700,000 distinct CDR3 sequences, around 46% recorded once. Specimen: peripheral blood or thyroid tissue (not recorded which). The source is a woman younger than 30 with Graves' hyperthyroidism. CDR3s include the opening cysteine and the closing phenylalanine or tryptophan.

TRBJ1-2,TRBV11-2,CASSLDRGRTSYTF
TRBJ2-5,TRBV20-1,CSAGLEETQYF
TRBJ2-1,TRBV20-1,CSAREMASGRDYNEQFF
TRBJ2-7,TRBV6-1,CASSYFPGTSPIYEQYF
TRBJ1-1,TRBV7-9,CASSWRDTEAFF
TRBJ1-1,TRBV2,CASISRGSTEAFF
TRBJ2-2,TRBV10-3,CASRPGQEAGELFF
TRBJ2-5,TRBV7-3,CASSWDGQETQYF
TRBJ2-7,TRBV27,CASSSIPGQWHEQYF
TRBJ2-5,TRBV7-2,CASSFYWDRGYNETQYF
TRBJ1-5,TRBV2,CASTVYSNQPQHF